A single sample gave rise to the 21 T cell receptor beta chains below, sequenced in a study of T-cell memory formation after mild COVID-19. A single record per CDR3 protein comes from TCRdb applying MiXCR to the 5' RACE reads. Of roughly 340,000 distinct CDR3 sequences listed, more than 15% are singletons. The sequencing sample was made of PBMCs or a T cell subset sorted from them (not recorded which). These receptors all come from a young man who had mild COVID-19 (a few samples of this study predate the infection). Cell type and time point are not known.

The chain employs TRBV29-1 and TRBJ2-1; weak D call: TRBD1 (5 bases). Germline lookup yields CDR1 SQVTM and CDR2 ANQGSEA. This CDR3 is 14 amino acids long. V gave up 4 bases and J gave up 8 bases, with 18 bases separating them. The DNA for the CDR3 is TGCAGCGTTGTGGCGCGGAACAGGCTCCATGAGCAGTTCTTC. This gives the protein CSVVARNRLHEQFF.

V and J are TRBV12-3 or TRBV12-4 and TRBJ2-5; tentative D call: TRBD1 (6 bases). The length of the CDR3 is 15 residues. V dropped 5 bases and J dropped 5 bases, with 18 bases sitting between them. CDR3 amino acids: CASSQNRVREETQYF. In nucleotides, the CDR3 is TGTGCCAGCAGTCAAAACAGGGTGAGAGAGGAGACCCAGTACTTC.

This chain uses TRBV10-3 with TRBJ1-1; D is ambiguous. Germline CDR1 reads ENHRY; CDR2 reads SYGVKD. This CDR3 is built from 12 residues. The CDR3, as DNA: TGTGCGCACGGCCCAGGAAACACTGAAGCTTTCTTT. Translated, it gives CAHGPGNTEAFF.

This clonotype occurred a few times. This chain joins TRBV5-1 and TRBJ2-7, with 8 nucleotides matching TRBD1. The trim removed 3 bases at V and 2 bases at J, leaving 4 bases unmatched. Germline assignment: CDR1 SGHRS and CDR2 YFSETQ. This CDR3 contains 14 residues. The CDR3 sequence is CASSSGTGTYEQYF. The CDR3 nucleotides are TGCGCCAGCAGCTCCGGGACAGGAACCTACGAGCAGTACTTC.

The chain has TRBV5-5 and TRBJ1-5, with D tentatively TRBD1 (6 bases). The V end lost 1 base, the J end lost 6 bases, and 14 bases lay between the germline ends. Germline-derived CDR1 and CDR2 are SGHKS and YYEKEE (reference sequence). This CDR3 contains 15 residues. The CDR3 nucleotides are TGTGCCAGCAGCTTGAGTACCGGGGGCGGTCAGCCCCAGCATTTT. Protein sequence: CASSLSTGGGQPQHF. Full variable domain (outside the CDR3, taken from reference TRBV5-5 and TRBJ1-5): DAGVTQSPTHLIKTRGQQVTLRCSPISGHKSVSWYQQVLGQGPQFIFQYYEKEERGRGNFPDRFSARQFPNYSSELNVNALLLGDSALYLCASSLSTGGGQPQHFGDGTRLSIL.

This clonotype has only a few counts. The rearrangement uses TRBV7-2 and TRBJ2-3, with D hard to call. V was pared by 7 bases and J by 0 bases, with 11 bases between. CDR1 is SGHTA and CDR2 is FQGNSA in the germline V gene. The CDR3 is made up of 14 amino acids. CDR3 in amino acids: CASTVRASTDTQYF. The CDR3 nucleotides are TGTGCCAGCACGGTGAGAGCCAGCACAGATACGCAGTATTTT.

The chain couples TRBV14 to TRBJ2-1; 12 positions match TRBD1. Germline V CDR1 and CDR2: SGHDN, FVKESK. This CDR3 is 17 amino acids long. The V and J ends lost 4 bases and 9 bases, in that order; junction bases with no gene match: 13. The CDR3 sequence is CASSRLPGQGARGEQFF. CDR3 DNA: TGTGCCAGCAGCCGGTTGCCGGGACAGGGGGCCAGGGGTGAGCAGTTCTTC.

The chain combines TRBV25-1 with TRBJ1-4, with no clear D. In germline, CDR1 is MGHDK, CDR2 SYGVNS. The CDR3 has 15 amino acids. Trimming left V 3 bases short and J 8 bases short, with 16 bases between. The CDR3 DNA reads as TGTGCCAGCAGTGACCGGACGGACCCGAGAGAAAAACTGTTTTTT. Its protein is CASSDRTDPREKLFF. The complete variable domain, with remaining parts taken from reference TRBV25-1 and TRBJ1-4, reads EADIYQTPRYLVIGTGKKITLECSQTMGHDKMYWYQQDPGMELHLIHYSYGVNSTEKGDLSSESTVSRIRTEHFPLTLESARPSHTSQYLCASSDRTDPREKLFFGSGTQLSVL.

The chain uses TRBV7-9 and TRBJ1-1; tentative D call: TRBD1 (6 bases). CDR1 SEHNR and CDR2 FQNEAQ come from the germline V gene (reference sequence). The CDR3 totals 15 residues. V lost 1 base and J lost 5, with 14 bases in between. The CDR3 DNA reads as TGTGCCAGCAGCTTAGATGTAGGGGGATGGACTGAAGCTTTCTTT. The encoded protein is CASSLDVGGWTEAFF.

V is TRBV15 and J is TRBJ1-4; 8 nucleotides match TRBD1. The CDR3 runs to 16 residues. Germline V lookup: CDR1 LNHNV, CDR2 YYDKDF (reference sequence). V dropped 0 bases and J dropped 6; count of bases not matched to a gene: 6. The CDR3 coding sequence is TGTGCCACCAGCAGAGATTCGGACAGGGCGCATGAAAAACTGTTTTTT. It is translated as CATSRDSDRAHEKLFF. The variable domain in full, completed from reference TRBV15 and TRBJ1-4, reads DAMVIQNPRYQVTQFGKPVTLSCSQTLNHNVMYWYQQKSSQAPKLLFHYYDKDFNNEADTPDNFQSRRPNTSFCFLDIRSPGLGDTAMYLCATSRDSDRAHEKLFFGSGTQLSVL.

A few counts support this clonotype. V usage is TRBV5-8 and J usage is TRBJ2-7, with 9 bases identical to TRBD1. The V and J ends lost 4 bases and 7 bases, in that order; junction bases with no gene match: 6. Per the germline V gene, CDR1 is SGHTS and CDR2 is YDEGEE. The CDR3 runs to 13 residues. CDR3 region: CASSHRDRVEQYF. The CDR3 DNA sequence: TGTGCCAGCAGCCACCGGGACAGGGTGGAGCAGTACTTC. Using reference TRBV5-8 and TRBJ2-7 for the parts outside the CDR3, the full variable domain is EAGVTQSPTHLIKTRGQQATLRCSPISGHTSVYWYQQALGLGLQFLLWYDEGEERNRGNFPPRFSGRQFPNYSSELNVNALELEDSALYLCASSHRDRVEQYFGPGTRLTVT.

This clonotype has a handful of counts. The J gene is TRBJ1-4, the V gene TRBV20-1; no firm D call. V lost 3 bases to trimming and J lost 5 bases, with 10 bases between them. The CDR3 contains 13 residues. From germline, CDR1 is DFQATT and CDR2 SNEGSKA (reference sequence). The CDR3: CSARESVNEKLFF. CDR3 in DNA: TGCAGTGCTAGGGAGAGCGTGAATGAAAAACTGTTTTTT.

This clonotype has more than one count but fewer than ten. The chain joins TRBV6-6 to TRBJ1-1; D unclear. V lost 6 bases and J 8 bases, leaving 10 bases between the germline ends. The germline CDR1 and CDR2 sequences are MNHNY and SVGAGI (reference sequence). The CDR3 covers 11 residues. CDR3 region: CASRVAREAFF. The CDR3 DNA reads TGTGCCAGCAGGGTAGCAAGAGAAGCTTTCTTT.

The gene calls are TRBV11-2 and TRBJ1-6; possibly TRBD1 for D (5 bases). V was shortened by 4 bases and J by 11 bases, with 18 bases between the two germline ends. The germline V gene encodes CDR1 SGHAT and CDR2 FQNNGV. The CDR3 totals 15 residues. The CDR3 DNA follows: TGTGCCAGCAGCTCCCCGTGGGGGGGAAGAACACCCCTCCACTTT. It translates to CASSSPWGGRTPLHF.

This clonotype was counted many times. The V and J genes are TRBV5-6 and TRBJ1-5; tentatively, D is TRBD1 (6 bases). Germline loops: CDR1 SGHDT, CDR2 YYEEEE. The V gene lost 4 bases and the J gene lost 4 bases, with 9 bases spanning the gap. The CDR3 runs 13 residues. The CDR3 reads CASSTGRNQPQHF. Here the CDR3 DNA reads TGTGCCAGCAGCACAGGGAGAAATCAGCCCCAGCATTTT.

This clonotype has ten or more counts. V usage is TRBV7-9 and J usage is TRBJ2-3; D remains unclear. Trimming removed 0 bases at V and 3 bases at J, with 4 bases between. Germline loops: CDR1 SEHNR, CDR2 FQNEAQ (reference sequence). The CDR3 is 13 amino acids. CDR3: CASSLALTDTQYF. CDR3 bases: TGTGCCAGCAGCTTAGCCCTTACAGATACGCAGTATTTT.

The CDR3 DNA follows: TGTGCCAGCAGCCGCGAAGTAGTCAATCAGCCCCAGCATTTT. This gives the protein CASSREVVNQPQHF. The chain is built from TRBV4-2 and TRBJ1-5; no clear D. The CDR3 has 14 amino acids. Trimming took off 4 bases at V and 3 bases at J, with 10 bases between the two ends. The germline CDR1 and CDR2 sequences are LGHNA and YNFKEQ.

The V gene is TRBV27, the J gene TRBJ2-1, with D hard to call. This CDR3 region has 12 residues. The ends were cut back, 6 bases at V and 8 bases at J, with 11 bases in the middle. Germline V gives CDR1 MNHEY, CDR2 SMNVEV (reference sequence). The CDR3 DNA reads as TGTGCCAGCAGCCCCTCGGCGGATGAGCAGTTCTTC. This codes for CASSPSADEQFF.

This clonotype appeared many times. The CDR3 loop reads CASSNAGANTGELFF. The CDR3, as DNA: TGCGCCAGCAGCAATGCGGGGGCGAACACCGGGGAGCTGTTTTTT. The V gene is TRBV5-1, the J gene TRBJ2-2; 7 bases are a match to TRBD2. The CDR3 covers 15 residues. Germline V gives CDR1 SGHRS, CDR2 YFSETQ. The trim removed 4 bases at V and 0 bases at J, leaving 3 bases unmatched.

The chain recombines TRBV6-2 or TRBV6-3 with TRBJ2-7; D possibly corresponds to TRBD2 (6 bases). V lost 6 bases, J lost 3 bases, and 24 bases lay in between. CDR3 length: 17 residues. Germline V lookup: CDR1 MNHEY, CDR2 SVGEGT. The CDR3 sequence is CASRKEYGSPSSYEQYV. The CDR3 nucleotides are TGTGCCAGCAGAAAGGAGTACGGGAGTCCCTCGAGCTACGAGCAGTACGTC.

This clonotype was counted ten times or more. J is TRBJ2-6 and V is TRBV12-3 or TRBV12-4, with D uncertain. This CDR3 contains 13 residues. V lost 8 bases and J lost 0, with 5 bases in between. CDR3 coding DNA: TGTGCCAGCGGTGACTCTGGGGCCAACGTCCTGACTTTC. This gives the protein CASGDSGANVLTF.